The following is a T cell receptor beta chain sequence with its context. Its antigen is still unknown. This sample is part of a study of T cell responses to AZD1222 COVID-19 vaccine. Overall study results and limits: Reportedly, nearly half of unique spike TCRs recognized epitopes outside B.1.351/B.1.1.7 mutations. Two AZD1222 doses significantly raised spike-specific TCR breadth and depth over controls. Sampling that yielded the repertoires occurred only after the peak T cell response.

Germline V gives CDR1 LGHDT, CDR2 YNNKEL (reference sequence). The CDR3 loop spans 16 amino acids. The V and J ends lost 6 bases and 2 bases, in that order; junction bases with no gene match: 11. Produced via immunoSEQ multiplex PCR; TCRdb's table is partial and in-frame only. The table lists approximately 190,000 clones, 85% to 95% of them singletons. The chain combines TRBV3-1 (or the pseudogene TRBV3-2) with TRBJ2-5; 8 bases agree with TRBD1. The receptor was derived from an adult in good health. The sample here was peripheral blood, taken on day 0 of AZD1222 vaccination. CDR3 region: CASSLLGTGLQETQYF. In DNA form, the CDR3 reads TGTGCCAGCAGTCTTCTAGGGACAGGTTTACAAGAGACCCAGTACTTC.